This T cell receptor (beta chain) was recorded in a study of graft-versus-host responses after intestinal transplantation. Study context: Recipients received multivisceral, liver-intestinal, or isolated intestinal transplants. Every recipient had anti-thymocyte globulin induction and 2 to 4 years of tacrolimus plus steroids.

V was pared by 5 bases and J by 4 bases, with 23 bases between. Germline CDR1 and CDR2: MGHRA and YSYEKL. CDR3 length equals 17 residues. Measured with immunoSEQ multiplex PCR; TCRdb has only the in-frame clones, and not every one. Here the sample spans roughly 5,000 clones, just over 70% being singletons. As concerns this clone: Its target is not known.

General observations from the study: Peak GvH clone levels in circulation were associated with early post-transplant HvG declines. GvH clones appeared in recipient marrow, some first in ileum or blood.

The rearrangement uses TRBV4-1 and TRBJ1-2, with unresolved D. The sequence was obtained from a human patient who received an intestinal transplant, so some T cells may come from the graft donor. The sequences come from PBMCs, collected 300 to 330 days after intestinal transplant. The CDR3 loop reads CASSGPGQNRKTYGYTF. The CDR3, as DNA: TGCGCCAGCAGCGGGCCAGGCCAGAACCGAAAGACCTATGGCTACACCTTC.